This entry describes one T cell receptor (beta chain). No antigen is known for it. Qualities for individual bases were not recorded, and no much larger clone is one base off. The cohort comprised around 700 healthy bone marrow donors. At the time of sampling, all cohort members were nominally healthy, though unrecorded immune exposures were likely present. The donor tested CMV seronegative, placing the donor among the 350 or so seronegative members of the cohort. Every donor gave a peripheral blood sample, and the peripheral blood mononuclear cells from that sample were used for TCR beta sequencing. Genomic DNA was extracted from the blood cell samples with the Qiagen DNeasy Blood Extraction Kit. These data come from a study of cytomegalovirus exposure and HLA in healthy donors (dated by TCRdb to the late 2010s). With respect to the entire study: An earlier analysis of roughly 570 of the donors reported approximately 300 Gb of sequence data and 117 million unique TCR beta sequences obtained from 150 million to 200 million T cells. Roughly 300 gigabases of sequencing data and 70 million to 100 million unique TCR sequences were included in an early release covering several hundred HLA-typed donors. Of the approximately 400 genotyped donors, roughly 85% fell in the genetic ancestry cluster associated with self-reported Caucasian donors. The aim of the study was to test whether cataloging public T cell receptors could identify signatures of past pathogen exposure. The study used immunosequencing to profile the T cell repertoires of under 700 subjects and linked those repertoires to cytomegalovirus serostatus. Along with the approximately 700-subject first cohort, a separate validation cohort of around 110 different subjects was used. To predict cytomegalovirus infection status, the study combined high-throughput TCR immunosequencing, statistical association of individual TCRs with disease status, and machine learning. A later analysis re-analyzed previously published TCR beta repertoires from 550 to 700 donors and added high-resolution HLA genotyping to study TCR occurrence patterns. In the later analysis, no new phenotypic data were used to find candidate immune exposures; instead, reliance was placed on TCR beta sequences and their occurrence across donors. In an earlier analysis of several hundred of the donors, high-throughput TCR beta sequencing was used to judge whether each TCR beta V gene segment behaved as functional or pseudogenic. Donor age, sex, ethnicity and CMV serostatus were compiled alongside the repertoire data. A later genetic analysis used genome-wide SNP genotypes for about 60% of the roughly 670 donors, treating that subset as a discovery cohort. Every discovery cohort repertoire had been produced on one sequencing platform. HLA typing covered class I and class II loci at four-digit resolution. Typing coverage varied by locus: roughly 629-640 donors for A, B, C, DRB1 and DQB1; roughly 500 for DQA1; more than 600 for DPA1; approximately 450 for DPB1. Because of strong linkage in the cohort, five DR-DQ haplotypes were treated as single units for association and clustering. Across around 400 genotyped donors of the cohort, an average of approximately 240,000 unique TCR beta nucleotide sequences per donor were sequenced, and roughly a sixth of those sequences were non-productive. What the work shows at the level of the full study, not this receptor alone: Broadly in line with IMGT annotations, most TCR beta V segments showed up in productive rearrangements about 87% or about 30% of the time in an earlier analysis of around 600 of the donors. Presence/absence analyses assumed roughly uniform sequencing depth across donors, an assumption that may not hold. In both the original and validation cohorts, the classifier was reported to diagnose cytomegalovirus status with high specificity and sensitivity. The study gave a list of under 200 TCR beta chains associated with cytomegalovirus. Correlated functional status among segregating V segments might reflect linkage disequilibrium, but an unknown experimental factor could not be ruled out. Three of the identified cytomegalovirus-associated TCR beta chains were confirmed in vitro to be specific for cytomegalovirus antigens. In a later analysis, HLA-associated TCR beta chains showed more clonal expansion and lower generation probabilities than non-associated chains that were equally common. Because the 87-base-pair reads could not distinguish some IMGT-functional V segments, including TRBV6-2 and TRBV6-3, those segments were excluded. A further reported finding was that TCR beta sequences accurately predicted the HLA-A and HLA-B alleles for most subjects in the first cohort. Across donors, most TCR sequences were observed very rarely, whereas some public TCRs were present in many individuals. In a later genetic analysis, fewer N-insertions in productive TCRs were reported among donors in an Asian-associated ancestry cluster than the approximately 710-donor mean. Because HLA typing was unavailable for some donors at each locus, only the typed subset was used in association tests. At a false discovery rate of 0.05, a later analysis linked roughly 17,000 TCR beta sequences to specific HLA alleles. Strong co-occurrence of HLA alleles, especially DR and DQ, made assigning TCR associations to individual alleles difficult. Because counts were too low, more than 15 rarely observed V segments, including chromosome 9 orphons, were left out of the earlier analysis of 587 of the donors. In a later genetic analysis, a missense DCLRE1C variant was associated with V-gene and J-gene trimming of TCR beta chains, and the association was replicated in an independent cohort. In a later analysis, the rate of TCR association differed among HLA loci, with DRB1 alleles having the most associated TCRs and HLA-C alleles having the fewest. The authors suggested that the approach could potentially be generalized to other disease states and immunological phenotypes. In this cohort, only TCR beta chains were sequenced, and detectable features were limited by the absence of alpha or paired-chain data. The sequencing pipeline was judged likely to have produced a cluster of highly shared sequence variants as a technical artifact. Immune exposure information for the cohort was limited to CMV serostatus. According to a later analysis, parvovirus B19, influenza, CMV and Epstein-Barr virus appeared linked to several top co-occurrence clusters. According to a later analysis, most CMV-associated TCR beta chains appeared to be HLA-restricted, and the HLA associations seemed to be driven largely by CMV exposure.

The trim is 2 bases for V and 2 bases for J, with a gap of 7 bases between the germline ends. The CDR1 and CDR2 encoded by the germline V gene are MGHRA and YSYEKL. Inclusive of the bounding cysteine and phenylalanine, the CDR3 is 13 residues long. Only the CDR3 DNA is retained, 39 bases long and in frame from the first base. Library construction relied on the immunoSEQ multiplex PCR assay. For the multiplex PCR, a mixture combining 60 forward primers for TCR Vbeta segments and 13 reverse primers for TCR Jbeta segments was used. The CDR3 region of rearranged TCR beta genes was amplified from genomic DNA by a multiplex PCR assay. Amplified TCR beta libraries were sequenced as 87-base-pair reads on the Illumina HiSeq System. On the study's bioinformatics: Across the 670 or so repertoires, a later analysis counted 60 million to 90 million unique TCR beta chains, approximately 12 million of which were shared by at least two donors. To remove PCR and sequencing errors, raw reads were error-corrected and collapsed into unique sequences using a nearest-neighbor algorithm that merged closely related sequences. To assign V, D and J gene segments, CDR3 sequences were aligned to IMGT reference sequences. For a sequence to be retained, at least a six-nucleotide match to both a V gene segment and a J gene segment was required. A rearrangement counted as productive if the CDR3 had no stop codons and remained in frame with V and J, and every other rearrangement counted as non-productive. Following IMGT convention, CDR3 was defined as the stretch from the second conserved V-encoded cysteine up to the conserved J-encoded phenylalanine. The earlier analysis of roughly 590 of the donors excluded any sequence lacking an unambiguous match to a single V gene segment. An earlier analysis of 587 of the donors classified V segments as functional when productive rearrangements were above 56.7% and as segregating when the standard deviation between donors was above 5%. A statistical classification framework was developed to diagnose cytomegalovirus status using the catalog of TCR beta chain sequences. V and J gene assignment, in a later analysis, came from comparing TCR nucleotide sequences with IMGT/GENE-DB human TR gene sequences. The TCRdist pipeline was used in a later analysis to assign CDR3 sequences and most-parsimonious VDJ recombination scenarios. A later analysis defined each TCR beta chain by its CDR3 amino acid sequence plus V-gene family, and excluded reads lacking a unique V-gene family. To address suspected cross-contamination and a sequencing artifact, a later analysis removed under 600 highly shared, low-generation-probability nucleotide sequences. In a later analysis, a clonal expansion index for each public chain was calculated from normalized within-repertoire ranks of inferred template counts. In a later analysis, generation probabilities were computed using a VDJ recombination model fitted to out-of-frame rearrangements, and the results were checked against IGoR. In a later analysis, TCR-TCR, TCR-HLA and TCR-CMV co-occurrence was scored with hypergeometric tests, and a repertoire-size bias correction was applied to TCR pairs. To estimate false discovery rates, a later analysis permuted the HLA or CMV assignments 20 times. A later analysis grouped co-occurring TCRs with DBSCAN, adding TCRdist sequence similarity when clustering within HLA-allele-positive subsets. For co-occurrence clustering, repertoires with fewer than 30,000 or more than 120,000 public chains were excluded, along with about five repertoires with anomalous nucleotide sharing. TCRdb limited this immuneACCESS table to in-frame rearrangements with V and J called. A share of clones is missing; checked studies link under half to unresolved V genes, and the rest is unexplained. The V and J calls and clone size were taken over from that table, and D and trimming were inferred from the DNA. The sample includes 100,000 or so clones, with 73% observed a single time. The ten largest account for roughly 4% of the sample.

This TCR was recovered from a man aged 40-50 years in good health and CMV-seronegative. The sample was PBMCs. Rearrangement joined TRBV4-1 to TRBJ2-7; 6 matching bases give a weak D call of TRBD1. The CDR3 reads CASSQRTAYEQYF. In nucleotide form, the sequence is TGCGCCAGCAGCCAAAGGACAGCCTACGAGCAGTACTTC.